The clone carrying this TCR beta chain was seen ten or more times. Antigen: not known. The data derive from a study of T-cell reconstitution after alpha-beta-depleted transplantation in children. The authors prepared the TCRbeta library with unique molecular identifiers. TCRdb redid the calling of the PCR reads with MiXCR, one entry per CDR3 protein. The profile covers approximately 300,000 distinct CDR3 sequences, with around 7.1% appearing a single time and approximately 9.6% taken by the ten largest. V lost 6 bases and J lost 13; bases outside the gene matches: 7. The CDR3 has 12 residues. Study-level findings and limits: A year post-transplant, T-cell counts and diversity derived mostly from newly produced T cells.

Source: peripheral blood, taken 360 days after TCRalphabeta/CD19-depleted stem cell transplant. This TCR was sampled from a female patient between 2 and 15 years old who had a stem cell transplant for Fanconi anemia, so the T cells may come from the graft donor. This chain links TRBV12-3 or TRBV12-4 with TRBJ2-2; TRBD1 matches at 8 bases. The CDR3 region is CASSPDRGGLFF. As DNA, the CDR3 is TGTGCCAGCAGCCCAGACAGGGGTGGGCTGTTTTTT.